The 17 T cell receptor beta chains in this list originate from one sample, sequenced in a study of blood T cell repertoires in COVID-19. Sequencing used immunoSEQ multiplex PCR; TCRdb keeps in-frame clones, though not all of them. The table records tens of thousands of clones, roughly 86% of them present only once. Sequencing input: peripheral blood. These receptors all come from a man aged 45-60 years with active or convalescent COVID-19.

This chain joins TRBV7-2 and TRBJ2-7, with a possible D match to TRBD1 (6 bases). Trimming removed 5 bases at V and 0 bases at J, with 17 bases between. In germline, CDR1 is SGHTA, CDR2 FQGNSA. The CDR3 covers 16 residues. In DNA form, the CDR3 reads TGTGCCAGCAGCCAGACAGGTGGGTTTGGCTCCTACGAGCAGTACTTC. Encoded protein: CASSQTGGFGSYEQYF.

The chain combines TRBV28 with TRBJ2-5; possible D gene TRBD2, 5 bases. The CDR3 sequence is 14 residues long. Trimming took 2 bases from V and 2 from J, leaving 9 bases between them. Per germline, CDR1 MDHEN and CDR2 SYDVKM. In DNA form, the CDR3 reads TGTGCCAGCAGTTTAAGTCCGGGACAAGAGACCCAGTACTTC. It encodes CASSLSPGQETQYF.

V usage is TRBV5-1 and J usage is TRBJ2-2; no reliable D call. This CDR3 region has 13 residues. Per the germline V gene, CDR1 is SGHRS and CDR2 is YFSETQ. Trimming pared 5 bases from V and 3 bases from J, leaving 8 bases between. The DNA of the CDR3 is TGCGCCAGCAGGGGCACGGACACCGGGGAGCTGTTTTTT. It yields the protein CASRGTDTGELFF.

The J gene is TRBJ1-4, the V gene TRBV7-8; D is possibly TRBD1 (5 bases). The CDR3 loop spans 14 amino acids. The V end lost 1 base, the J end lost 8 bases, and 11 bases lay between the germline ends. Germline loops: CDR1 SGHVS, CDR2 FQNEAQ. This CDR3 is CASSLGGVKEKLFF. CDR3 nucleotide sequence: TGTGCCAGCAGCTTAGGGGGGGTTAAGGAAAAACTGTTTTTT.

The chain recombines TRBV7-6 with TRBJ2-2; 7 bases fit TRBD1. CDR1 is SGHVS, CDR2 FNYEAQ, per germline. J lost 2 bases, V lost 4 bases, and 4 bases had no gene match. CDR3 length: 15 residues. CDR3 amino acids: CASSSRQGNTGELFF. CDR3 sequence (DNA): TGTGCCAGCAGCTCACGACAGGGAAACACCGGGGAGCTGTTTTTT.

V and J are TRBV19 and TRBJ1-1; D not certain. CDR1 is LNHDA and CDR2 is SQIVND in the germline V gene (reference sequence). The V and J ends lost 5 bases and 4 bases respectively, with 17 bases between them. There are 15 residues in the CDR3. CDR3 in DNA: TGTGCCAGTAGTCCCGACGACTGGGGAGGCACTGAAGCTTTCTTT. Its translation: CASSPDDWGGTEAFF.

J is TRBJ2-1 and V is TRBV11-2; 11 bases map to TRBD2. V lost 1 base and J lost 0; bases outside the gene matches: 2. The V gene's germline CDR1 is SGHAT and CDR2 FQNNGV. The CDR3 sequence is 17 residues long. CDR3 bases: TGTGCCAGCAGCTTAGGACTAGCGGGGCACTCCTACAATGAGCAGTTCTTC. Its protein is CASSLGLAGHSYNEQFF.

V and J are TRBV27 and TRBJ2-5; 15 bases match TRBD2. The V and J ends lost 3 bases and 5 bases, in that order; junction bases with no gene match: 4. This CDR3 has 16 residues. Per germline, CDR1 MNHEY and CDR2 SMNVEV (reference sequence). The CDR3 sequence: CASSLPGLAGGETQYF. Here the CDR3 DNA reads TGTGCCAGCAGTTTGCCCGGACTAGCGGGGGGGGAGACCCAGTACTTC.

This clone was observed a single time. V is TRBV5-1 and J is TRBJ1-1, with D uncertain. In germline, CDR1 is SGHRS, CDR2 YFSETQ. CDR3 length: 13 residues. V was pared by 0 bases and J by 4 bases, with 7 bases between. CDR3 in DNA: TGCGCCAGCAGCTTGGACAGCTCCACTGAAGCTTTCTTT. Amino acid sequence: CASSLDSSTEAFF.

The rearrangement uses TRBV2 and TRBJ2-3; 10 nucleotides agree with TRBD2. CDR1 and CDR2 (germline): SNHLY, FYNNEI. Trimming cost V 7 bases and J 4 bases; bases outside gene matches: 2. The CDR3 has 13 residues. The CDR3 bases are TGTGCCAGCAATAGCGGGGGGTCAGATACGCAGTATTTT. This translates into CASNSGGSDTQYF.

The chain carries TRBV11-2 and TRBJ1-1; D not resolved. CDR1 and CDR2 (germline): SGHAT, FQNNGV. The CDR3 runs 15 residues. Trimming left V 1 base short and J 0 bases short, with 9 bases between. CDR3 in DNA: TGTGCCAGCAGCTTAGGCGGCACTATGAACACTGAAGCTTTCTTT. Translating it yields CASSLGGTMNTEAFF.

The V and J genes are TRBV9 and TRBJ2-3; maybe TRBD2 (5 bases). From germline, CDR1 is SGDLS and CDR2 YYNGEE. The ends were cut back, 0 bases at V and 0 bases at J, with 8 bases in the middle. This CDR3 comprises 15 residues. The CDR3 sequence: CASSVAGVSTDTQYF. CDR3 nucleotides: TGTGCCAGCAGCGTAGCCGGGGTAAGCACAGATACGCAGTATTTT.

V and J are TRBV5-1 and TRBJ1-1, with TRBD1 identical over 7 bases. The germline gives CDR1 SGHRS, CDR2 YFSETQ. The CDR3 is 14 amino acids. V shed 4 bases, J shed 3 bases, and the junction held 6 bases outside the gene matches. This chain's CDR3 is CASSLQGMDTEAFF. Written as DNA, the CDR3 is TGCGCCAGCAGCCTACAGGGGATGGACACTGAAGCTTTCTTT.

This rearrangement joins TRBV19 to TRBJ2-2; 7 bases align to TRBD1. Germline values: CDR1 LNHDA, CDR2 SQIVND (reference sequence). The CDR3 has 14 amino acids. Trimming took 4 bases from V and 5 from J; bases not matched to a gene: 4. CDR3 nucleotides: TGTGCCAGTAGTAGACAGGGCGAGACCGGGGAGCTGTTTTTT. The encoded protein is CASSRQGETGELFF.

The chain combines TRBV28 with TRBJ2-3; 9 bases are a match to TRBD2. CDR1 and CDR2 from the germline V gene are MDHEN and SYDVKM. This CDR3 contains 17 residues. With V trimmed by 1 base and J by 2 bases, 7 bases remained unmatched. Here the CDR3 reads CASSLSPAGGLTDTQYF. DNA of the CDR3: TGTGCCAGCAGTTTATCCCCCGCGGGGGGGCTCACAGATACGCAGTATTTT.

The chain joins TRBV6-2 or TRBV6-3 to TRBJ1-1; 10 bases agree with TRBD1. The CDR3 length is 14 residues. V shed 5 bases, J shed 7 bases, and the junction held 7 bases outside the gene matches. From germline, CDR1 is MNHEY and CDR2 SVGEGT. The CDR3 DNA is TGTGCCAGCAGTAAGACAGGGGGCAGGAGTGAAGCTTTCTTT. Translation gives CASSKTGGRSEAFF.

The V gene is TRBV28, the J gene TRBJ2-3, with a tentative D call TRBD2 (5 bases). The CDR3 is 13 residues long. Germline V gene sequence: CDR1 MDHEN, CDR2 SYDVKM. V gave up 4 bases and J gave up 4 bases, with 9 bases separating them. The CDR3 DNA sequence: TGTGCCAGCAGTTCCACTAGTCCAGATACGCAGTATTTT. Its protein is CASSSTSPDTQYF.